This T cell receptor (beta chain) stems from a study of response to subunit inactivated influenza vaccine. TCRdb reprocessed the RT-PCR reads with MiXCR, giving one entry per CDR3 protein. The data hold around 250,000 distinct CDR3 sequences, with 9.5% to 15% observed a single time. With 2 bases removed from V and 5 bases from J, the gap between germline ends came to 7 bases. CDR1 is KGHSH, CDR2 LQKENI, per germline. This CDR3 has 13 residues. This receptor was identified in a man aged 50 to 60 who received an inactivated influenza vaccine. V is TRBV18 and J is TRBJ2-1, with D hard to call. Source: non-naive T cells sorted from PBMCs, taken 14 to 15 days before vaccination. The CDR3 nucleotides read TGTGCCAGCTCACCATCACAGAACAATGAGCAGTTCTTC. Protein sequence: CASSPSQNNEQFF.